The sequence of this T cell receptor beta chain was determined in a study of T cells in localized non-small cell lung cancer. The study's findings and limits: Uninvolved adjacent lung had the highest recorded T cell clonality, with tumor below it. Without multi-region sequencing, intratumor heterogeneity could not be excluded. Of the top 100 tumor clones, median around 60 were in adjacent lung, 25 to 35 among its top 100.

Comments on this clone: Its antigen remains unknown.

The CDR3 contains 13 residues. Germline assignment: CDR1 SEHNR and CDR2 FQNEAQ (reference sequence). V lost 7 bases and J 3 bases, leaving 10 bases between the germline ends. Produced via immunoSEQ multiplex PCR; TCRdb's table is partial and in-frame only. The sample lists around 41,000 clones; 85% to 90% were seen once. This receptor was taken from a woman between 18 and 49 years old with stage III lung adenocarcinoma. This chain uses TRBV7-9 with TRBJ1-5; D is possibly TRBD1 (5 bases). The sequencing here drew on peripheral blood, taken before any cancer treatment. This CDR3 reads CASTPGFNQPQHF. The DNA for the CDR3 is TGTGCCAGCACCCCAGGGTTCAATCAGCCCCAGCATTTT. The variable domain in full, with the rest retrieved from reference TRBV7-9 and TRBJ1-5, is DTGVSQNPRHKITKRGQNVTFRCDPISEHNRLYWYRQTLGQGPEFLTYFQNEAQLEKSRLLSDRFSAERPKGSFSTLEIQRTEQGDSAMYLCASTPGFNQPQHFGDGTRLSIL.